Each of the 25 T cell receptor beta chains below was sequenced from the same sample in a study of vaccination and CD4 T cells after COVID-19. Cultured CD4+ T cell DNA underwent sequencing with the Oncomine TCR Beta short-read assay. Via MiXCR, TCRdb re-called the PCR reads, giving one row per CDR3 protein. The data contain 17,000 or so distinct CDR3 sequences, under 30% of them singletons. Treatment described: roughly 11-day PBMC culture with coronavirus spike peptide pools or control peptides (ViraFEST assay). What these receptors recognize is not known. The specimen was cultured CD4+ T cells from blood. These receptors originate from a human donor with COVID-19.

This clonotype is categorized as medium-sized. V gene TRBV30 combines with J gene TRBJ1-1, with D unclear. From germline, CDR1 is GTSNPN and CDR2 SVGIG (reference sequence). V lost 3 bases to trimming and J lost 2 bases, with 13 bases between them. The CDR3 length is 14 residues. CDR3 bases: TGTGCCTGGAGCCCCGGACGAGGAAACACTGAAGCTTTCTTT. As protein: CAWSPGRGNTEAFF.

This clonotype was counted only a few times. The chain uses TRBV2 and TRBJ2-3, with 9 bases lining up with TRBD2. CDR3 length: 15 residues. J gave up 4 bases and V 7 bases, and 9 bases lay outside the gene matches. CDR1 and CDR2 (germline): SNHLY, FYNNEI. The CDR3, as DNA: TGTGCCAGCATGGGGGCGGGGGGGATGGCAGATACGCAGTATTTT. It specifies CASMGAGGMADTQYF.

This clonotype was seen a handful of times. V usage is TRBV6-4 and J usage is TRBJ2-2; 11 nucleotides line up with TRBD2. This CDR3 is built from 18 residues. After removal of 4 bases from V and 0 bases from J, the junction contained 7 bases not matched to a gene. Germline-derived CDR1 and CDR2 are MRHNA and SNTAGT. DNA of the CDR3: TGTGCCAGCAGTGCCCTAGCGGGGGGACTCGCGAACACCGGGGAGCTGTTTTTT. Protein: CASSALAGGLANTGELFF.

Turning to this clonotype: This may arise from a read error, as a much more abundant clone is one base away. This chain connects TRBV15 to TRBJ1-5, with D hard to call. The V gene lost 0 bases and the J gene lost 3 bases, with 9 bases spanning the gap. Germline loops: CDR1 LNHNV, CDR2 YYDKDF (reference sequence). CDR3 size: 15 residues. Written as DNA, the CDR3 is TGTGCCACCAGCAGAGAGACGGAAGCCAATCAGCCCCAGCATTTT. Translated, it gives CATSRETEANQPQHF.

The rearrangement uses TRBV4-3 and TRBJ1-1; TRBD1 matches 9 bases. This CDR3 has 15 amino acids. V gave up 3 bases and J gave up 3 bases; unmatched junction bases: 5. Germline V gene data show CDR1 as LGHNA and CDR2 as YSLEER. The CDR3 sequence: CASSHYRGLDTEAFF. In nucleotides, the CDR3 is TGCGCCAGCAGCCATTACAGGGGGCTGGACACTGAAGCTTTCTTT.

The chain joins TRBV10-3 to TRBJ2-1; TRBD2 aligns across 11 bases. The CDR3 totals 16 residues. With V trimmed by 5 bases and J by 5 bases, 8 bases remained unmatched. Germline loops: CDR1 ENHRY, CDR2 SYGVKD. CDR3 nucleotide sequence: TGTGCCATCAGTTCATCCGGGACTAGCGGTGACAATGAGCAGTTCTTC. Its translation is CAISSSGTSGDNEQFF.

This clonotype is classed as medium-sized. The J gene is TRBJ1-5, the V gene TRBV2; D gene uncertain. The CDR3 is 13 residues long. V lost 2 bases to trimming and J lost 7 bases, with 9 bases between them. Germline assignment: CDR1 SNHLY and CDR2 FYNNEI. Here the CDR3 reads CASSELGWQPQHF. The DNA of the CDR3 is TGTGCCAGCAGTGAATTGGGATGGCAGCCCCAGCATTTT. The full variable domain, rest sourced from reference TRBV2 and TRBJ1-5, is EPEVTQTPSHQVTQMGQEVILRCVPISNHLYFYWYRQILGQKVEFLVSFYNNEISEKSEIFDDQFSVERPDGSNFTLKIRSTKLEDSAMYFCASSELGWQPQHFGDGTRLSIL.

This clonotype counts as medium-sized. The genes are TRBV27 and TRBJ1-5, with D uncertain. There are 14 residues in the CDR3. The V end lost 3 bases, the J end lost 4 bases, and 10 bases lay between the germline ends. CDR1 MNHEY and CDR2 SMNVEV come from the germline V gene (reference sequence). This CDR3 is CASSFRLGNQPQHF. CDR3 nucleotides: TGTGCCAGCAGTTTTAGGTTAGGAAATCAGCCCCAGCATTTT.

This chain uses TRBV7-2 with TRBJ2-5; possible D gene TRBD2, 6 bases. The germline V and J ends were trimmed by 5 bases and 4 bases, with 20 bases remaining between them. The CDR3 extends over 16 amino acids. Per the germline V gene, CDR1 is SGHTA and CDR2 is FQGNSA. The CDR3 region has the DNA TGTGCCAGCAGCCTACTGGGTGGAGGGTTTGGAGAGACCCAGTACTTC. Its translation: CASSLLGGGFGETQYF.

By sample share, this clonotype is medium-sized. The CDR3 spells CSAGGQGGRTDTQYF. Written as DNA, the CDR3 is TGCAGTGCAGGGGGACAGGGGGGGCGAACAGATACGCAGTATTTT. V is TRBV20-1 and J is TRBJ2-3; 11 bases fit TRBD1. The CDR3 sequence is 15 residues long. Trimming cost V 6 bases and J 3 bases; bases outside gene matches: 8. The germline V gene has CDR1 DFQATT and CDR2 SNEGSKA (reference sequence).

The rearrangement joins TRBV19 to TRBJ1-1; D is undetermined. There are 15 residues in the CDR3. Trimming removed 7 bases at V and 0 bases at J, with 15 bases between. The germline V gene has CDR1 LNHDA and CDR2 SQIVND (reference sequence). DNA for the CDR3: TGTGCCAGTACCCAAGAGGAGTTCATGAACACTGAAGCTTTCTTT. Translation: CASTQEEFMNTEAFF.

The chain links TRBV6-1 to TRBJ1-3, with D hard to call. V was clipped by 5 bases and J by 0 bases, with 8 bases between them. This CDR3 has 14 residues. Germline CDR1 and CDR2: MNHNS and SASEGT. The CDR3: CASSQVFSGNTIYF. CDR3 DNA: TGTGCCAGCAGTCAGGTGTTCTCTGGAAACACCATATATTTT.

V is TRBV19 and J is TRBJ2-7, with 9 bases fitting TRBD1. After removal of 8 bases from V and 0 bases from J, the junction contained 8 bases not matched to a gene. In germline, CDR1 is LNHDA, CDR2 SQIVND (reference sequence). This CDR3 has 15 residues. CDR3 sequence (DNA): TGTGCCAGTGGTTCGAGGGACAGGGTCTCCTACGAGCAGTACTTC. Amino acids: CASGSRDRVSYEQYF.

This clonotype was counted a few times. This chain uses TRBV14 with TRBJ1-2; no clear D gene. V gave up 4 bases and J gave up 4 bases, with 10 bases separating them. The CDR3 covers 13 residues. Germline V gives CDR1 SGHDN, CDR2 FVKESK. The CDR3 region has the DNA TGTGCCAGCAGCCCTGGTATCTCCTATGGCTACACCTTC. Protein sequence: CASSPGISYGYTF.

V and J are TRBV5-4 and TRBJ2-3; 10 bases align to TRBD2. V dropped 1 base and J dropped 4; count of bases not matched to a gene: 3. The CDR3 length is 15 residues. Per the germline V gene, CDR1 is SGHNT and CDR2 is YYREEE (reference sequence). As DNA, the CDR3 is TGTGCCAGCAGCTTGAGCGGGGGGGCCTCAGATACGCAGTATTTT. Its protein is CASSLSGGASDTQYF.

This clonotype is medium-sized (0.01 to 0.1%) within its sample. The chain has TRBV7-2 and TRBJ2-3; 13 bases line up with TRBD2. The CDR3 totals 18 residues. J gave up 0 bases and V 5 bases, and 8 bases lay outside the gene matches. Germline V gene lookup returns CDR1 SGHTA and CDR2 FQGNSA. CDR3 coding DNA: TGTGCCAGCAGCCTCGTAGCGACTAGCGGGAGGAGCACAGATACGCAGTATTTT. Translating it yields CASSLVATSGRSTDTQYF.

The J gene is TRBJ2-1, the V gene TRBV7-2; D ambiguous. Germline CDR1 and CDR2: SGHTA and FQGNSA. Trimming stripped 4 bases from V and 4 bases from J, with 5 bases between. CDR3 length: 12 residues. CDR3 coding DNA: TGTGCCAGCAGCTATTCGTACAATGAGCAGTTCTTC. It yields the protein CASSYSYNEQFF.

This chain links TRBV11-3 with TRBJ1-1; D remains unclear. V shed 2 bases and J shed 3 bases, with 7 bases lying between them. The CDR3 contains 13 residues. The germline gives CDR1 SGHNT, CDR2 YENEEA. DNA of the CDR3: TGTGCCAGCAGCTTATATCGGTACACTGAAGCTTTCTTT. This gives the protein CASSLYRYTEAFF.

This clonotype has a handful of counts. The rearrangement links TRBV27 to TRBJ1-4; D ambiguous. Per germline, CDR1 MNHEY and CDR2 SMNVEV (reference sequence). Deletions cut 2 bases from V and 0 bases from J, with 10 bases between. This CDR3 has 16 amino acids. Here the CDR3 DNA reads TGTGCCAGCAGTTTAGTGATGCTTCCAACTAATGAAAAACTGTTTTTT. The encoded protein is CASSLVMLPTNEKLFF.

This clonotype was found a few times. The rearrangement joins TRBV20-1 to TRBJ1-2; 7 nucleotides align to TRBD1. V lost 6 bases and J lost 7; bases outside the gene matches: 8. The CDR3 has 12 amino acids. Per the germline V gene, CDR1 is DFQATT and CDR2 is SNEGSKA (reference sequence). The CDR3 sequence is CSAVTGAAGYTF. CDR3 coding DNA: TGCAGTGCCGTTACAGGGGCGGCTGGCTACACCTTC.

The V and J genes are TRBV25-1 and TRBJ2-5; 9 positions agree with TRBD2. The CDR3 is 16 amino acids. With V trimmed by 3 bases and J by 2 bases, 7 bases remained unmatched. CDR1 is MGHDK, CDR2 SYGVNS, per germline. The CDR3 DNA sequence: TGTGCCAGCAGTGATACGCTAGCGGGGATGCAAGAGACCCAGTACTTC. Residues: CASSDTLAGMQETQYF. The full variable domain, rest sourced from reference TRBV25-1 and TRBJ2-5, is EADIYQTPRYLVIGTGKKITLECSQTMGHDKMYWYQQDPGMELHLIHYSYGVNSTEKGDLSSESTVSRIRTEHFPLTLESARPSHTSQYLCASSDTLAGMQETQYFGPGTRLLVL.

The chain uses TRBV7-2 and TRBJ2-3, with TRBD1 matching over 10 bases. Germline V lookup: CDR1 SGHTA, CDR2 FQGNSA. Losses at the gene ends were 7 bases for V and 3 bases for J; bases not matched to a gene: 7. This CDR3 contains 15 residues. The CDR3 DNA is TGTGCCAGCACCAAAGGACAGGGGGTGACAGATACGCAGTATTTT. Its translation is CASTKGQGVTDTQYF.

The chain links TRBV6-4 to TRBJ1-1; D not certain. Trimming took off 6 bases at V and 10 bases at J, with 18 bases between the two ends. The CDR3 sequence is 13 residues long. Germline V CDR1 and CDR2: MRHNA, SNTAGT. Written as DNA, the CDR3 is TGTGCCAGCAGGAAGTCCGCCGGCGCGGGAGCTTTCTTT. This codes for CASRKSAGAGAFF.

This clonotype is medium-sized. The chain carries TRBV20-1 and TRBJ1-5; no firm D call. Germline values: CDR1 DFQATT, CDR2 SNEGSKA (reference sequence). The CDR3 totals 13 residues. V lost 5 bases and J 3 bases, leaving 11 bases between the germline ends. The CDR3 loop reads CSAATALNQPQHF. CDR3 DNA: TGCAGTGCTGCCACAGCGCTCAATCAGCCCCAGCATTTT.

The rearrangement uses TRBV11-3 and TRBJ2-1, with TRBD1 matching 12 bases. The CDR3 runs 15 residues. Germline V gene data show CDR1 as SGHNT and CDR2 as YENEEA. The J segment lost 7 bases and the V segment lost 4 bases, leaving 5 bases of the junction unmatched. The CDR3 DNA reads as TGTGCCAGCAGCTCCGGGACAGGGGGCAAGAATGAGCAGTTCTTC. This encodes CASSSGTGGKNEQFF.